Below are 13 T cell receptor beta chains sequenced from a single sample in a study of T cells in localized non-small cell lung cancer. Profiling relied on immunoSEQ multiplex PCR, and the TCRdb table lists in-frame clones only, not all of them. The table shows around 26,000 clones, with 70% to 90% occurring only once. The sample here was peripheral blood, taken before any cancer treatment. Receptor source: a woman between 18 and 55 years old with stage I lung adenocarcinoma.

The rearrangement links TRBV21-1 to TRBJ2-3; whether TRBD2, the table's D call, matches the DNA was not checked. TRBV21-1 is annotated as a pseudogene. CDR3 length equals 15 residues. CDR3 loop: CASSKEPEITDTQYF. CDR3 DNA sequence: TGTGCCAGCAGCAAAGAGCCCGAGATCACAGATACGCAGTATTTT.

CDR3 DNA sequence: TGTGCCAGCAGACCCACGACAGGGCTGGGTGAAGCTTTCTTT. Protein: CASRPTTGLGEAFF. V and J are TRBV28 and TRBJ1-1, with 7 bases matching TRBD1. This CDR3 has 14 amino acids. V shed 6 bases, J shed 7 bases, and the junction held 11 bases outside the gene matches. CDR1 is MDHEN, CDR2 SYDVKM, per germline.

The chain recombines TRBV9 with TRBJ2-7; no reliable D call. Germline V lookup: CDR1 SGDLS, CDR2 YYNGEE. V was clipped by 0 bases and J by 0 bases, with 16 bases between them. The CDR3 loop spans 17 amino acids. CDR3 region: CASSVGIEHRYSYEQYF. The DNA of the CDR3 is TGTGCCAGCAGCGTAGGAATCGAACACCGTTACTCCTACGAGCAGTACTTC.

The chain couples TRBV19 to TRBJ1-4, with D unresolved. V lost 9 bases and J lost 0, with 17 bases in between. The CDR3 sequence is 16 residues long. Per the germline V gene, CDR1 is LNHDA and CDR2 is SQIVND (reference sequence). The CDR3 DNA reads TGTGCCAGCGGTTACGGCATACCTTCAACTAATGAAAAACTGTTTTTT. This codes for CASGYGIPSTNEKLFF.

The J gene is TRBJ1-5, the V gene TRBV7-9, with D possibly TRBD1 on 5 matching bases. The CDR3 runs 13 residues. Trimming cost V 5 bases and J 6 bases, with 11 bases left between them. Germline V gives CDR1 SEHNR, CDR2 FQNEAQ (reference sequence). CDR3 nucleotide sequence: TGTGCCAGCAGCCCGGGACTTGTTCAGCCCCAGCATTTT. This translates into CASSPGLVQPQHF.

This chain links TRBV11-3 with TRBJ2-7; D is uncertain. This CDR3 region has 12 residues. Trimming removed 2 bases from V and 4 bases from J, with 6 bases in between. Germline V gene data show CDR1 as SGHNT and CDR2 as YENEEA. CDR3 region: CASSLTRYEQYF. The DNA of the CDR3 is TGTGCCAGCAGCTTAACTCGGTACGAGCAGTACTTC.

The J gene is TRBJ1-1, the V gene TRBV6-4; a weak D match, TRBD1 (5 bases). Germline CDR1 is MRHNA and CDR2 is SNTAGT. The CDR3 contains 14 residues. Trimming took 4 bases from V and 0 from J, leaving 9 bases between them. As DNA, the CDR3 is TGTGCCAGCAGTGCGACAGAGATGAACACTGAAGCTTTCTTT. It specifies CASSATEMNTEAFF.

The chain is built from TRBV29-1 and TRBJ1-5, with D perhaps TRBD1 (5 bases). The V end lost 4 bases, the J end lost 0 bases, and 16 bases lay between the germline ends. From germline, CDR1 is SQVTM and CDR2 ANQGSEA. The CDR3 extends over 16 amino acids. CDR3 sequence reads: CSVAVMAGNSNQPQHF. As DNA, the CDR3 is TGCAGCGTTGCGGTGATGGCAGGGAATAGCAATCAGCCCCAGCATTTT.

The sample holds one count of this clone. This rearrangement joins TRBV6-6 to TRBJ2-7; 11 bases map to TRBD2. The germline V gene has CDR1 MNHNY and CDR2 SVGAGI (reference sequence). CDR3 size: 13 residues. Trimming removed 4 bases from V and 5 bases from J; junction bases left unmatched: 1. CDR3 bases: TGTGCCAGCAGTTCGGGACTAGCGGACGAGCAGTACTTC. Translation gives CASSSGLADEQYF.

The rearrangement uses TRBV5-8 and TRBJ1-1; perhaps TRBD1 as D (5 bases). This CDR3 is 13 amino acids long. Germline V gene data show CDR1 as SGHTS and CDR2 as YDEGEE. V was shortened by 0 bases and J by 6 bases, with 9 bases between the two germline ends. The CDR3 DNA reads TGTGCCAGCAGCTTGGACGGGGGACCTGAAGCTTTCTTT. Protein product: CASSLDGGPEAFF. Full variable domain (rest looked up from reference TRBV5-8 and TRBJ1-1): EAGVTQSPTHLIKTRGQQATLRCSPISGHTSVYWYQQALGLGLQFLLWYDEGEERNRGNFPPRFSGRQFPNYSSELNVNALELEDSALYLCASSLDGGPEAFFGQGTRLTVV.

The genes are TRBV19 and TRBJ1-1; D possibly corresponds to TRBD1 (5 bases). Trimming removed 5 bases from V and 5 bases from J, with 15 bases in between. The CDR3 contains 14 residues. CDR1 LNHDA and CDR2 SQIVND come from the germline V gene (reference sequence). The CDR3 nucleotides are TGTGCCAGTAGTGTTGGGGGGTTAGGGACTGAAGCTTTCTTT. Protein: CASSVGGLGTEAFF.

The chain is built from TRBV13 and TRBJ2-4; 12 positions match TRBD1. With V trimmed by 3 bases and J by 1 base, 7 bases remained unmatched. CDR1 PRHDT and CDR2 FYEKMQ come from the germline V gene (reference sequence). The CDR3 spans 18 residues. CDR3 residues: CASSFGTGGASAKNIQYF. CDR3 nucleotide sequence: TGTGCCAGCAGCTTTGGGACAGGGGGCGCCTCGGCCAAAAACATTCAGTACTTC.

This chain uses TRBV11-1 with TRBJ2-7, with D unresolved. Trimming stripped 2 bases from V and 3 bases from J, with 8 bases between. Germline V gives CDR1 SGHAT, CDR2 FQDESV (reference sequence). The CDR3 contains 13 residues. This CDR3 is CASSLSRDYEQYF. DNA for the CDR3: TGTGCCAGCAGCTTAAGCAGAGACTACGAGCAGTACTTC.